This T cell receptor beta chain was sequenced during a study of control samples from healthy donors and cancer patients. Sequenced by immunoSEQ multiplex PCR; TCRdb stores in-frame clones only, minus some. Among about 89,000 clones listed, roughly nine tenths were seen once. The CDR3 has 16 residues. CDR1 is MNHEY and CDR2 is SVGAGI in the germline V gene. V gave up 4 bases and J gave up 1 base; unmatched junction bases: 10. The sample comprised blood. This TCR was recovered from a man aged 30 to 45 in good health. This rearrangement joins TRBV6-5 to TRBJ2-7, with 7 bases fitting TRBD1. CDR3 bases: TGTGCCAGCAGTTCCCCCAGTAAGACAGGGTCCTACGAGCAGTACTTC. Its protein product is CASSSPSKTGSYEQYF.